A single sample is the source of the 8 T cell receptor beta chains below, sequenced in a study of PD-L1 blockade in urothelial cancer. Described time point: pretreatment peripheral blood. Assay: immunoSEQ multiplex PCR; the TCRdb copy retains only in-frame clones and omits some. Seen here are around 130,000 clones, approximately 84% observed once, and the top ten hold about 2.9%. The specimen comprised PBMCs, sampled around atezolizumab (anti-PD-L1) treatment. The receptors were sampled from a man aged 45 to 65 with urothelial cancer.

This chain links TRBV2 with TRBJ2-7; TRBD1 matches at 8 bases. The CDR3 is made up of 13 amino acids. Per the germline V gene, CDR1 is SNHLY and CDR2 is FYNNEI. J lost 1 base, V lost 6 bases, and 2 bases had no gene match. This CDR3 is CASRQGASYEQYF. The CDR3 nucleotides read TGTGCCAGCAGGCAGGGGGCATCCTACGAGCAGTACTTC.

This clone was seen a few times. The chain combines TRBV11-2 with TRBJ2-7, with TRBD2 identical over 7 bases. The CDR3 has 14 amino acids. After removal of 5 bases from V and 6 bases from J, the junction contained 10 bases not matched to a gene. Per the germline V gene, CDR1 is SGHAT and CDR2 is FQNNGV. The CDR3 DNA follows: TGTGCCAGCAGCCCTCCGGTGGGGGGGATCGAGCAGTACTTC. It yields the protein CASSPPVGGIEQYF.

The chain uses TRBV5-6 and TRBJ2-3; 8 nucleotides line up with TRBD2. Trimming cost V 3 bases and J 12 bases; bases outside gene matches: 3. Germline values: CDR1 SGHDT, CDR2 YYEEEE. The CDR3 spans 11 residues. The CDR3 DNA sequence: TGTGCCAGCAGCTCAGCGGGAGTACAGTATTTT. Translation gives CASSSAGVQYF.

The chain combines TRBV28 with TRBJ1-1; tentatively, D is TRBD1 (5 bases). The CDR3 is 13 residues long. The V gene's germline CDR1 is MDHEN and CDR2 SYDVKM. V lost 7 bases and J 6 bases, leaving 15 bases between the germline ends. This CDR3 reads CASTIKRGPEAFF. DNA of the CDR3: TGTGCCAGCACGATCAAAAGGGGCCCTGAAGCTTTCTTT. The full variable domain, its missing parts supplied by reference TRBV28 and TRBJ1-1, is DVKVTQSSRYLVKRTGEKVFLECVQDMDHENMFWYRQDPGLGLRLIYFSYDVKMKEKGDIPEGYSVSREKKERFSLILESASTNQTSMYLCASTIKRGPEAFFGQGTRLTVV.

The genes are TRBV11-3 and TRBJ2-1; tentatively, D is TRBD2 (5 bases). Germline V CDR1 and CDR2: SGHNT, YENEEA. V was pared by 6 bases and J by 2 bases, with 8 bases between. This CDR3 contains 13 residues. The CDR3 here is CASSPGAYNEQFF. In nucleotides, the CDR3 is TGTGCCAGCAGTCCCGGGGCCTACAATGAGCAGTTCTTC.

The rearrangement links TRBV6-1 to TRBJ1-5; D uncertain. Trimming removed 4 bases from V and 5 bases from J, with 15 bases in between. Germline V gene sequence: CDR1 MNHNS, CDR2 SASEGT. This CDR3 region has 15 residues. In DNA form, the CDR3 reads TGTGCCAGCAGTGGGGCAGCCCTCAACTATCAGCCCCAGCATTTT. This translates into CASSGAALNYQPQHF.

The chain employs TRBV7-8 and TRBJ2-5; D not certain. The germline V gene has CDR1 SGHVS and CDR2 FQNEAQ. V gave up 1 base and J gave up 5 bases, with 14 bases separating them. There are 15 residues in the CDR3. The CDR3 loop is CASSLDYSHRETQYF. The CDR3 DNA is TGTGCCAGCAGCTTAGATTACTCCCATCGGGAGACCCAGTACTTC.

The gene calls are TRBV19 and TRBJ2-3, with D maybe TRBD2 (6 bases). CDR3 length: 15 amino acids. The germline CDR1 and CDR2 sequences are LNHDA and SQIVND (reference sequence). The ends were cut back, 3 bases at V and 0 bases at J, with 10 bases in the middle. CDR3 sequence: CASSMWRGSTDTQYF. The CDR3 DNA sequence: TGTGCCAGTAGTATGTGGCGGGGCAGCACAGATACGCAGTATTTT.